This T cell receptor (beta chain) is drawn from a study of regulatory T cells in long-lasting Graves disease. About the study: Persistent Graves' disease denoted over 5 years of antithyroid drugs plus positive TSH receptor antibodies.

Stated time point: persistent/refractory GD, antithyroid drugs over 5 years with positive TRAb. RNA from PBMCs was the source of the TCR library. Patients came through an endocrinology department, and that department was in Xi'an, China. Each patient gave approximately 8.1 milliliters of EDTA-anticoagulated peripheral blood. This clonotype has only a few counts. A read error may account for a junction end that differs from germline. Arm-PCR of CDR3 regions and iRepertoire HTBI primers were the basis on which TCR beta libraries were built. In the original workflow: Sequenced samples collectively carried some 60 TRBV and 15 or so TRBJ segments. One entry per CDR3 protein, called by TCRdb with MiXCR from the multiplex PCR reads. For this entry, the V and J calls and clone size follow TCRdb and not the study's own pipeline. Of about 660,000 distinct CDR3 sequences listed, 25% to 35% are singletons. This CDR3 has 17 amino acids. Germline assignment: CDR1 SSHAT and CDR2 FNYEAQ (reference sequence).

The sequence came from a female donor with Graves disease. The specimen was peripheral blood mononuclear cells (PBMCs), collected when the disease was refractory, from a patient treated with antithyroid drugs. V gene TRBV7-7 combines with J gene TRBJ2-5, with 8 bases identical to TRBD1. This CDR3 is CASSLARTGRYQETQYF. As DNA, the CDR3 is TGTGCTAGCAGCCTAGCCAGGACAGGGCGGTACCAAGAGACCCAGTACTTC.